This T cell receptor (beta chain) was profiled in a study of regulatory T cells in long-lasting Graves disease. Trimming cost V 4 bases and J 4 bases, with 11 bases left between them. The CDR3 is made up of 13 amino acids. Germline loops: CDR1 MDHEN, CDR2 SYDVKM. Building the TCR beta libraries relied on iRepertoire HTBI primers, and CDR3 regions underwent Arm-PCR. MiXCR, run by TCRdb on the multiplex PCR reads, gives a single entry per CDR3 protein. Counted here are 430,000 or so distinct CDR3 sequences, 21% occurring once; the ten biggest clones make up over 11%. This sample's time point: persistent/refractory GD, antithyroid drugs over 5 years with positive TRAb. Extracted PBMC RNA gave rise to the TCR library. Many counts were recorded for this clonotype.

V usage is TRBV28 and J usage is TRBJ2-7; TRBD2 might be the D (6 bases). This receptor was identified in a female donor with Graves disease. The sequenced sample was peripheral blood mononuclear cells (PBMCs), obtained when the disease was refractory, from a patient treated with antithyroid drugs. The CDR3 here is CASSSDYLYEQYF. CDR3 sequence (DNA): TGTGCCAGCAGTTCGGACTATTTATACGAGCAGTACTTC.